The 22 T cell receptor beta chains given below trace back to one sample, sequenced in a study of OX40 agonist ivuxolimab in advanced cancers. Clones were sequenced by immunoSEQ multiplex PCR, and TCRdb holds only the in-frame ones, with some missing. The table lists roughly 72,000 clones, 80% to 90% of them singletons. Sequencing was performed on CD4+ or CD8+ T cells sorted from blood, taken in a trial of the OX40 agonist ivuxolimab. Receptor source: an adult with an advanced solid tumor such as melanoma, head and neck, liver or kidney cancer.

DNA of the CDR3: TGTGCCAGCAGTGGATCAGGGGGAGGTGTTGAAAAACTGTTTTTT. As protein: CASSGSGGGVEKLFF. The chain carries TRBV2 and TRBJ1-4; 7 nucleotides line up with TRBD1. The V gene's germline CDR1 is SNHLY and CDR2 FYNNEI. After removal of 4 bases from V and 7 bases from J, the junction contained 9 bases not matched to a gene. The CDR3 runs to 15 residues.

The rearrangement links TRBV18 to TRBJ2-7, with TRBD1 identical over 7 bases. Losses at the gene ends were 5 bases for V and 5 bases for J; bases not matched to a gene: 6. Germline V gene lookup returns CDR1 KGHSH and CDR2 LQKENI. This CDR3 is built from 13 residues. This CDR3 is CASSATTGNEQYF. The CDR3 DNA is TGTGCCAGCTCAGCGACGACAGGGAACGAGCAGTACTTC. Full variable domain (rest looked up from reference TRBV18 and TRBJ2-7): NAGVMQNPRHLVRRRGQEARLRCSPMKGHSHVYWYRQLPEEGLKFMVYLQKENIIDESGMPKERFSAEFPKEGPSILRIQQVVRGDSAAYFCASSATTGNEQYFGPGTRLTVT.

The V and J genes are TRBV7-8 and TRBJ1-6; a weak D match, TRBD1 (6 bases). The CDR3 has 14 residues. V was pared by 1 base and J by 10 bases, with 11 bases between. Germline CDR1 and CDR2: SGHVS and FQNEAQ. The CDR3 nucleotides are TGTGCCAGCAGCTTAGGGACAGTTGGATCACCCCTCCACTTT. This codes for CASSLGTVGSPLHF.

This chain joins TRBV10-1 and TRBJ2-3, with D hard to call. The V gene's germline CDR1 is WNHNN and CDR2 SYGVQD (reference sequence). V was trimmed by 7 bases and J by 0 bases, leaving 5 bases between them. The length of the CDR3 is 12 residues. The CDR3 coding sequence is TGCGCCAGCAAGGCCAGCACAGATACGCAGTATTTT. Protein product: CASKASTDTQYF.

The sample holds one count of this clone. The chain combines TRBV18 with TRBJ1-1; TRBD1 agrees at 7 bases. Germline CDR1 reads KGHSH; CDR2 reads LQKENI. The CDR3 contains 13 residues. Trimming at V came to 5 bases and at J to 11 bases, leaving 11 bases not matched to a gene. The DNA for the CDR3 is TGTGCCAGCTCAACGGGGGCCGACAGGGTGGCTTTCTTT. Its protein product is CASSTGADRVAFF.

The chain combines TRBV6-6 with TRBJ2-5; D unclear. V lost 10 bases, J lost 5 bases, and 14 bases lay in between. The CDR3 is made up of 12 amino acids. The germline gives CDR1 MNHNY, CDR2 SVGAGI (reference sequence). CDR3 region: CATRSIGETQYF. CDR3 in DNA: TGTGCCACCCGGAGTATCGGGGAGACCCAGTACTTC.

This clone was detected a few times. The J gene is TRBJ1-6, the V gene TRBV4-1; D is undetermined. Germline lookup yields CDR1 MGHRA and CDR2 YSYEKL. CDR3 length: 15 residues. The V and J ends lost 2 bases and 9 bases respectively, with 14 bases between them. The CDR3 bases are TGCGCCAGCAGCCAACCTCAGGATGGAAGTTCACCCCTCCACTTT. Translation gives CASSQPQDGSSPLHF.

This rearrangement joins TRBV18 to TRBJ1-2, with 7 nucleotides matching TRBD1. This CDR3 is 13 amino acids long. With V trimmed by 3 bases and J by 3 bases, 1 base remained unmatched. Per germline, CDR1 KGHSH and CDR2 LQKENI. Written as DNA, the CDR3 is TGTGCCAGCTCACCCGGGACAGACTATGGCTACACCTTC. Translated, it gives CASSPGTDYGYTF.

The V call is TRBV6-5, the J call TRBJ1-2; no reliable D call. Germline CDR1 is MNHEY and CDR2 is SVGAGI. The CDR3 contains 15 residues. V lost 0 bases, J lost 1 base, and 9 bases lay in between. CDR3 DNA: TGTGCCAGCAGTTACTCGTGGGGATATAACTATGGCTACACCTTC. It specifies CASSYSWGYNYGYTF.

The V gene is TRBV19, the J gene TRBJ2-5; D is possibly TRBD2 (5 bases). Between the trimmed V and J ends, which lost 3 bases and 4 bases, there was a span of 9 bases. CDR1 is LNHDA and CDR2 is SQIVND in the germline V gene (reference sequence). The CDR3 consists of 13 residues. CDR3: CASSIAGGETQYF. The CDR3, as DNA: TGTGCCAGTAGTATCGCGGGCGGAGAGACCCAGTACTTC.

V is TRBV5-1 and J is TRBJ2-7; a weak D match, TRBD1 (6 bases). Trimming removed 0 bases at V and 5 bases at J, with 15 bases between. This CDR3 spans 15 amino acids. The germline V gene encodes CDR1 SGHRS and CDR2 YFSETQ. The CDR3 DNA reads as TGCGCCAGCAGCTTGGGGAACAGGGTAGTGGACGAGCAGTACTTC. Amino acid sequence: CASSLGNRVVDEQYF.

In its sample, this clone was seen a few times. The sample contains more than one DNA sequence encoding this CDR3. The chain links TRBV5-1 to TRBJ1-3; D ambiguous. The CDR3 runs 14 residues. Germline values: CDR1 SGHRS, CDR2 YFSETQ. V shed 0 bases and J shed 4 bases, with 8 bases lying between them. The CDR3 reads CASSLGDTGNTIYF. In DNA form, the CDR3 reads TGCGCCAGCAGCTTGGGAGACACAGGAAACACCATATATTTT. The full variable domain, its missing parts supplied by reference TRBV5-1 and TRBJ1-3, is KAGVTQTPRYLIKTRGQQVTLSCSPISGHRSVSWYQQTPGQGLQFLFEYFSETQRNKGNFPGRFSGRQFSNSRSEMNVSTLELGDSALYLCASSLGDTGNTIYFGEGSWLTVV.

The rearrangement joins TRBV4-1 to TRBJ2-4, with D tentatively TRBD1 (6 bases). This CDR3 comprises 13 residues. The germline V and J ends were trimmed by 3 bases and 7 bases, with 10 bases remaining between them. CDR1 MGHRA and CDR2 YSYEKL come from the germline V gene. In DNA form, the CDR3 reads TGCGCCAGCAGCCAGAACAGGGTTAACATTCAGTACTTC. Encoded protein: CASSQNRVNIQYF.

The chain has TRBV5-1 and TRBJ2-5; 8 nucleotides match TRBD2. Trimming cost V 4 bases and J 3 bases; bases outside gene matches: 8. This CDR3 is 15 amino acids long. Germline V gene sequence: CDR1 SGHRS, CDR2 YFSETQ. The CDR3 DNA follows: TGCGCCAGCAGCCTAATCGGGCGGGAGGAAGAGACCCAGTACTTC. Its protein is CASSLIGREEETQYF.

This sequence joins TRBV7-9 and TRBJ2-3; D might be TRBD1 or TRBD2, each matching 5 bases. Per germline, CDR1 SEHNR and CDR2 FQNEAQ (reference sequence). The CDR3 contains 14 residues. V was pared by 5 bases and J by 6 bases, with 15 bases between. The CDR3 reads CASSHSDGTDTQYF. The CDR3 coding sequence is TGTGCCAGCAGCCACAGCGACGGGACGGATACGCAGTATTTT.

The chain is built from TRBV27 and TRBJ1-6; possibly TRBD1 for D (6 bases). The length of the CDR3 is 15 residues. Germline CDR1 reads MNHEY; CDR2 reads SMNVEV (reference sequence). V gave up 8 bases and J gave up 7 bases, with 18 bases separating them. The CDR3 nucleotides read TGTGCCAGCTGGGTCCCGGGACACCTCAATTCACCCCTCCACTTT. Amino acid sequence: CASWVPGHLNSPLHF.

The rearrangement uses TRBV4-2 and TRBJ2-7; D not certain. The CDR3 loop spans 17 amino acids. The germline CDR1 and CDR2 sequences are LGHNA and YNFKEQ. V lost 2 bases to trimming and J lost 2 bases, with 19 bases between them. As DNA, the CDR3 is TGTGCCAGCAGCCAAACACCCGGACCTTCTGGGGCCTACGAGCAGTACTTC. Translation gives CASSQTPGPSGAYEQYF.

In this sample, this clone turned up a few times. The rearrangement uses TRBV2 and TRBJ2-7; TRBD1 matches at 7 bases. The CDR3 contains 13 residues. Per the germline V gene, CDR1 is SNHLY and CDR2 is FYNNEI. V was pared by 8 bases and J by 1 base, with 5 bases of the junction left unmatched. The chain's CDR3 is CASATTGSYEQYF. The CDR3 coding sequence is TGTGCCAGCGCCACGACAGGGTCCTACGAGCAGTACTTC.

This chain joins TRBV5-4 and TRBJ1-4; 10 bases agree with TRBD1. The trim removed 0 bases at V and 0 bases at J, leaving 2 bases unmatched. CDR1 SGHNT and CDR2 YYREEE come from the germline V gene (reference sequence). This CDR3 region has 17 residues. CDR3 DNA: TGTGCCAGCAGCTTGGGGACAGGGGGTGCAACTAATGAAAAACTGTTTTTT. Translation: CASSLGTGGATNEKLFF.

Sample share makes this clone medium-sized. This sequence joins TRBV10-3 and TRBJ2-1; TRBD2 matches 9 bases. The J segment lost 5 bases and the V segment lost 9 bases, leaving 5 bases of the junction unmatched. There are 13 residues in the CDR3. Germline V gives CDR1 ENHRY, CDR2 SYGVKD. CDR3 in amino acids: CAMRGGRDNEQFF. For the CDR3, the DNA is TGTGCCATGCGGGGGGGCAGGGACAATGAGCAGTTCTTC.

The chain is built from TRBV2 and TRBJ2-7; D could derive from TRBD1 or TRBD2 (5 bases each). Germline V gives CDR1 SNHLY, CDR2 FYNNEI. V gave up 6 bases and J gave up 0 bases, with 9 bases separating them. This CDR3 has 13 residues. CDR3 sequence: CASRKGSSYEQYF. The CDR3 nucleotides read TGTGCCAGCAGGAAGGGGAGCTCCTACGAGCAGTACTTC.

The chain recombines TRBV7-2 with TRBJ2-1; 9 bases line up with TRBD2. The germline V gene has CDR1 SGHTA and CDR2 FQGNSA. The CDR3 contains 15 residues. V shed 2 bases and J 3 bases; nucleotides not matched to a gene: 2. This CDR3 is CASSLISGGYNEQFF. The CDR3 bases are TGTGCCAGCAGCTTAATTAGCGGGGGCTACAATGAGCAGTTCTTC.